This T cell receptor beta chain came from a study of control samples from healthy donors and cancer patients. V lost 5 bases to trimming and J lost 1 base, with 12 bases between them. From germline, CDR1 is LNHDA and CDR2 SQIVND (reference sequence). The CDR3 is made up of 16 amino acids. Libraries were prepared by immunoSEQ multiplex PCR; TCRdb keeps only in-frame clonotypes and omits some of them. There are about 190,000 clones in the sample, with roughly 2.2% held by the top ten. The sequenced sample was blood. The sequence came from a woman in her twenties or thirties in good health. The chain couples TRBV19 to TRBJ2-6; D gene ambiguous. The CDR3 sequence: CASSAQAKSGANVLTF. The CDR3 DNA follows: TGTGCCAGTAGTGCGCAGGCAAAATCTGGGGCCAACGTCCTGACTTTC.